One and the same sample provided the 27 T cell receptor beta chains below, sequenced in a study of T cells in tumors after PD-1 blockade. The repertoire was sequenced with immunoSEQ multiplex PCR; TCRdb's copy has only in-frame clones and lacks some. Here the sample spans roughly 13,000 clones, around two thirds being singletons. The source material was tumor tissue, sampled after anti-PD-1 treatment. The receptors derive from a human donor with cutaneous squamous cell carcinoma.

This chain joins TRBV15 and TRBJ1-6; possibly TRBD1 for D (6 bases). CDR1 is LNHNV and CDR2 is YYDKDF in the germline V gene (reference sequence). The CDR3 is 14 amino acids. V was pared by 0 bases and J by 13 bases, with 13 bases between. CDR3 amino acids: CATSRDWQGSPLHF. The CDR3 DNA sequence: TGTGCCACCAGCAGAGATTGGCAGGGGTCTCCCCTCCACTTT.

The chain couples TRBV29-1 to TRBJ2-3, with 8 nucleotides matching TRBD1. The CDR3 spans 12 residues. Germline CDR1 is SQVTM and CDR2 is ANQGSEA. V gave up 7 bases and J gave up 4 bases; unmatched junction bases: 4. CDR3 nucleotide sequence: TGCAGCGGGCAACAGGGGGCAGATACGCAGTATTTT. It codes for CSGQQGADTQYF.

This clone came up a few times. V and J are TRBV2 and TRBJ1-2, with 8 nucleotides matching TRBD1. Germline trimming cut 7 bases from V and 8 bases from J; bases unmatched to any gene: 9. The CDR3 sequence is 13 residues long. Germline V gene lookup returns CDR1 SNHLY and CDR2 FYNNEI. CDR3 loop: CASKEAGGKGYTF. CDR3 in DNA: TGTGCCAGCAAAGAGGCAGGGGGCAAGGGCTACACCTTC.

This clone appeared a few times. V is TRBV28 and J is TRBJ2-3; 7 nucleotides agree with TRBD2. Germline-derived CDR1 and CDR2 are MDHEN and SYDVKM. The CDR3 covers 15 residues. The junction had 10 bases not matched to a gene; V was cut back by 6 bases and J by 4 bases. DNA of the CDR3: TGTGCCAGCAGAGGGATCCTGGCGGGAGCAGATACGCAGTATTTT. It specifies CASRGILAGADTQYF. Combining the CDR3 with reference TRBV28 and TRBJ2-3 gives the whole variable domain DVKVTQSSRYLVKRTGEKVFLECVQDMDHENMFWYRQDPGLGLRLIYFSYDVKMKEKGDIPEGYSVSREKKERFSLILESASTNQTSMYLCASRGILAGADTQYFGPGTRLTVL.

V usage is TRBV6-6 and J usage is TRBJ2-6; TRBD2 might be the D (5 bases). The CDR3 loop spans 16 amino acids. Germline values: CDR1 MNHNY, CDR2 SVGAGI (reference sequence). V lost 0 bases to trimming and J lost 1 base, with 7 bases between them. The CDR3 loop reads CASSYSTGSGANVLTF. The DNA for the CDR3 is TGTGCCAGCAGTTACTCGACGGGATCTGGGGCCAACGTCCTGACTTTC.

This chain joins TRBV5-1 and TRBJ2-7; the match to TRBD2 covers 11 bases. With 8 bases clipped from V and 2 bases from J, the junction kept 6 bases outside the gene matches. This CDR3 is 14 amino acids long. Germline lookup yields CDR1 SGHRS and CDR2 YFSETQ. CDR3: CASKGTSGTYEQYF. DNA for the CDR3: TGCGCCAGTAAAGGGACTAGCGGAACCTACGAGCAGTACTTC.

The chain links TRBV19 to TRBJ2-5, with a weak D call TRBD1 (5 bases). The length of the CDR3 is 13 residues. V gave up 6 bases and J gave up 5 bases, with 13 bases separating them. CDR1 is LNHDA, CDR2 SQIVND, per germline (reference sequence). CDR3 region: CASSLQERETQYF. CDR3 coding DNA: TGTGCCAGTAGCCTACAGGAGAGGGAGACCCAGTACTTC.

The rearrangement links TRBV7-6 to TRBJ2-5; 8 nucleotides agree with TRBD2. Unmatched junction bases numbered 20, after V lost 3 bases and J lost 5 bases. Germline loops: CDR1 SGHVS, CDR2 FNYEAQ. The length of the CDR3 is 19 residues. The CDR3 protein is CASSFNRALRGAFLETQYF. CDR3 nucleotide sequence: TGTGCCAGCAGCTTTAATCGAGCGCTGCGGGGGGCGTTTTTGGAGACCCAGTACTTC. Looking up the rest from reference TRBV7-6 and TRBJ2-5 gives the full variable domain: GAGVSQSPRYKVTKRGQDVALRCDPISGHVSLYWYRQALGQGPEFLTYFNYEAQQDKSGLPNDRFSAERPEGSISTLTIQRTEQRDSAMYRCASSFNRALRGAFLETQYFGPGTRLLVL.

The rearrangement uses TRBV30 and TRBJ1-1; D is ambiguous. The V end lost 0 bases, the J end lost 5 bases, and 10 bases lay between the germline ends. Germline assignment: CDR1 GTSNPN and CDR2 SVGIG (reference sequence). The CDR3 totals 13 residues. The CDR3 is CAWSVARPTEAFF. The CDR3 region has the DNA TGTGCCTGGAGTGTGGCCAGGCCGACTGAAGCTTTCTTT.

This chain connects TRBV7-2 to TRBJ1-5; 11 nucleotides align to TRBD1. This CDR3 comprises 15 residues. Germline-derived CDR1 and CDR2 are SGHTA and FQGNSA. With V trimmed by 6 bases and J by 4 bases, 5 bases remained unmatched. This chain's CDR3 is CASSRDRGNNQPQHF. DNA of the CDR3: TGTGCCAGCAGTCGGGACAGGGGGAATAATCAGCCCCAGCATTTT.

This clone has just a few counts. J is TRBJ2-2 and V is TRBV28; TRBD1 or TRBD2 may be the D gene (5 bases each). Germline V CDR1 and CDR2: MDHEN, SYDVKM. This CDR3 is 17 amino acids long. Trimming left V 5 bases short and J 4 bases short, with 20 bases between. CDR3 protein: CASSPWTGAGRTGELFF. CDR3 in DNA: TGTGCCAGCAGTCCCTGGACCGGGGCGGGTCGCACCGGGGAGCTGTTTTTT.

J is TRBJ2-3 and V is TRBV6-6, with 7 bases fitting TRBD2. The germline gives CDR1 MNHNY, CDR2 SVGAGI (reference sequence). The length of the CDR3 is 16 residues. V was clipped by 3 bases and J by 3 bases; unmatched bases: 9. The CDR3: CASSYKSAGVTDTQYF. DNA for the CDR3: TGTGCCAGCAGTTATAAGTCGGCGGGAGTTACAGATACGCAGTATTTT.

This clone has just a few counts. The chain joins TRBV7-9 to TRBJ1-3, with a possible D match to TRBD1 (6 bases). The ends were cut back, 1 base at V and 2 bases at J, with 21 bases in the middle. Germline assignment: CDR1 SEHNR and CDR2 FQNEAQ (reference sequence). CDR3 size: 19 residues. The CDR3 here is CASSLEQGESSGPGNTIYF. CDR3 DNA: TGTGCCAGCAGCTTAGAACAGGGCGAGAGCTCGGGTCCTGGAAACACCATATATTTT. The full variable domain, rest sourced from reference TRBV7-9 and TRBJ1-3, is DTGVSQNPRHKITKRGQNVTFRCDPISEHNRLYWYRQTLGQGPEFLTYFQNEAQLEKSRLLSDRFSAERPKGSFSTLEIQRTEQGDSAMYLCASSLEQGESSGPGNTIYFGEGSWLTVV.

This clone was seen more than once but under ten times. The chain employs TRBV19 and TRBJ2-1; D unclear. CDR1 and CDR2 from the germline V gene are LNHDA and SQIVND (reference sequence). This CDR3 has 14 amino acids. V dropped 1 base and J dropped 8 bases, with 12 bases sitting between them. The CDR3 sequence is CASSIVGPRHEQFF. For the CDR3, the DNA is TGTGCCAGTAGTATAGTCGGGCCACGGCATGAGCAGTTCTTC.

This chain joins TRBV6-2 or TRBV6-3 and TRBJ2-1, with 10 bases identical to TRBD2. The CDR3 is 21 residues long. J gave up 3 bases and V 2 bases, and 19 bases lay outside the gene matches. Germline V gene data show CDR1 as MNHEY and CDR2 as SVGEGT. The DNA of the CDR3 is TGTGCCAGCAGTTACACGATGGGTCTAGCGGGGGTAGGTAGGGACTACAATGAGCAGTTCTTC. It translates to CASSYTMGLAGVGRDYNEQFF.

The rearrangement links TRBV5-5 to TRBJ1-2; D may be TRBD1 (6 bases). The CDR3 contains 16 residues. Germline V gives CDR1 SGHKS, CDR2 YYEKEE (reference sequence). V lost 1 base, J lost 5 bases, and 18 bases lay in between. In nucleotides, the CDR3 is TGTGCCAGCAGCTTGCAACCGGGGGCCGACGCTTATGGCTACACCTTC. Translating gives CASSLQPGADAYGYTF.

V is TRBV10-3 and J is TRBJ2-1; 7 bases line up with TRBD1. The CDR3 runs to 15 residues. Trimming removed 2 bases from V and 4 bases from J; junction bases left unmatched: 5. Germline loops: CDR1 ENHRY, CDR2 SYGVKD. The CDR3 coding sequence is TGTGCCATCAGTGAGCACAGGGGAGTATACAATGAGCAGTTCTTC. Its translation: CAISEHRGVYNEQFF.

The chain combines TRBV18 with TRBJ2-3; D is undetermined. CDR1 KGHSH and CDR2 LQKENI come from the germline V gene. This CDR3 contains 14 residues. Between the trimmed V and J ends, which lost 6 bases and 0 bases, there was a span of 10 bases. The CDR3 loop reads CASSLSRSTDTQYF. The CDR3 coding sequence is TGTGCCAGCTCCCTAAGTAGGAGCACAGATACGCAGTATTTT.

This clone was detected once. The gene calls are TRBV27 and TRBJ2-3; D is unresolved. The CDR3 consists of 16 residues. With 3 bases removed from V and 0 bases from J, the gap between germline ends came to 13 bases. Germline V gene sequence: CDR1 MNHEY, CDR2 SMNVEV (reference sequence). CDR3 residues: CASSFGLGTSTDTQYF. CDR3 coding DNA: TGTGCCAGCAGTTTTGGTCTGGGTACTAGCACAGATACGCAGTATTTT.

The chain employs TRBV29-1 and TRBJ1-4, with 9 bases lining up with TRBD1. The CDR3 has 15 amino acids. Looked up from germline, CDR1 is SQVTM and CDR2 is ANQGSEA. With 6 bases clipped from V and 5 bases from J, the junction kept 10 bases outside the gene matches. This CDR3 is CSVYRGRASNEKLFF. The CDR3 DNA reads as TGCAGCGTCTACAGGGGGCGCGCATCAAATGAAAAACTGTTTTTT.

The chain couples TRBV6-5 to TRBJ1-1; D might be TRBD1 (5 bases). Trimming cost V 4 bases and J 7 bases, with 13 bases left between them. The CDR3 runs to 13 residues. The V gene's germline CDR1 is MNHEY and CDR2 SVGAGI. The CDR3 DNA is TGTGCCAGCAGTTTCAGGGTCGGCGGTGAAGCTTTCTTT. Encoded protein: CASSFRVGGEAFF.

CDR3 coding DNA: TGTGCCAGCACCCCACGAGGGACCAACTACAATGAGCAGTTCTTC. Translating gives CASTPRGTNYNEQFF. This chain joins TRBV6-2 or TRBV6-3 and TRBJ2-1; D is perhaps TRBD1 or TRBD2 (5 bases each). With 7 bases removed from V and 3 bases from J, the gap between germline ends came to 16 bases. CDR1 MNHEY and CDR2 SVGEGT come from the germline V gene. This CDR3 is built from 15 residues.

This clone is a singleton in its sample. This CDR3 is CASSQRTGGFYEQYF. In DNA, the CDR3 is TGTGCCAGCAGCCAAAGGACAGGGGGCTTCTACGAGCAGTACTTC. The V gene is TRBV7-8, the J gene TRBJ2-7; 11 nucleotides match TRBD1. The V gene end was trimmed by 5 bases and the J gene end by 3 bases; junction bases not matched to a gene: 6. The CDR3 is 15 residues long. Germline V gene data show CDR1 as SGHVS and CDR2 as FQNEAQ.

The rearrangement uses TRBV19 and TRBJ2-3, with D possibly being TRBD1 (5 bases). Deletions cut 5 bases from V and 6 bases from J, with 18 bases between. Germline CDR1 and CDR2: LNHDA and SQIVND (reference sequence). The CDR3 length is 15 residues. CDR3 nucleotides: TGTGCCAGTAGTCCCGGCGGACACGCGACCGATACGCAGTATTTT. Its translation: CASSPGGHATDTQYF.

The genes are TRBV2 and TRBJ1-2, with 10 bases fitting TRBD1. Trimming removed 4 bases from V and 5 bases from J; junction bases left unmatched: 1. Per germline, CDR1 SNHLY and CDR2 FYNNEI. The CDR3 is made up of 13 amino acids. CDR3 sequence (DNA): TGTGCCAGCAGTGCGGGACAGGGGTATGGCTACACCTTC. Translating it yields CASSAGQGYGYTF.

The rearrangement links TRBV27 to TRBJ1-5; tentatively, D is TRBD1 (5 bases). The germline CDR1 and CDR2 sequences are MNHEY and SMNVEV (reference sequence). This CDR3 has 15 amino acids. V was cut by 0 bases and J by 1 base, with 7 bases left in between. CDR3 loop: CASSLSRTSNQPQHF. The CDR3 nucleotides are TGTGCCAGCAGTTTATCGAGGACAAGCAATCAGCCCCAGCATTTT.

CDR3 sequence (DNA): TGTGCCAGCAGCTTAGTACAGTTCAATCAGCCCCAGCATTTT. Translating it yields CASSLVQFNQPQHF. The chain combines TRBV7-2 with TRBJ1-5; D call uncertain. Deletions cut 1 base from V and 3 bases from J, with 7 bases between. CDR1 is SGHTA, CDR2 FQGNSA, per germline. The CDR3 runs 14 residues.